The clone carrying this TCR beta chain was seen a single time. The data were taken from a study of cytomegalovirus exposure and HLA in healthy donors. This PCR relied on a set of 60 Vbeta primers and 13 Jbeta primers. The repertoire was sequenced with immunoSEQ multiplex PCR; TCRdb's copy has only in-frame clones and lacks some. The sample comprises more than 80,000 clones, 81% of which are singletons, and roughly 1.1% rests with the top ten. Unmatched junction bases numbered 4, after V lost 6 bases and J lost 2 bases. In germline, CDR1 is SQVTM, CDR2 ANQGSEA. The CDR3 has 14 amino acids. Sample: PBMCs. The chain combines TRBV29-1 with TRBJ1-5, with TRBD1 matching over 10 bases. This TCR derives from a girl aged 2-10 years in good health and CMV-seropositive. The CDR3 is CSVGDRGGNQPQHF. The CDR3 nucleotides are TGCAGCGTGGGGGACAGGGGCGGCAATCAGCCCCAGCATTTT.